These T cell receptor beta chains were read from a single sample in a study of blood T cell repertoires in COVID-19. Clones were sequenced by immunoSEQ multiplex PCR, and TCRdb holds only the in-frame ones, with some missing. Here the sample spans 55,000 to 75,000 clones, around nine tenths being singletons. Sequencing input: peripheral blood. All receptors come from a human donor in a cohort sampled during active COVID-19. Both conserved end residues are part of each CDR3. A D gene is named only where the DNA matches it firmly. Some rows have no size entry. The others give once, few or many, or a class for an expanded clone.

v_call	clone_size	d_call	j_call	cdr3_aa	cdr3_nt
TRBV19	NA	NA	TRBJ2-5	CASSMSWQGRETQYF	TGTGCCAGTAGTATGAGTTGGCAGGGCAGGGAGACCCAGTACTTC
TRBV30	NA	TRBD2	TRBJ2-1	CAWSVRSGYNEQFF	TGTGCCTGGAGTGTACGTAGCGGGTACAATGAGCAGTTCTTC
TRBV14	NA	NA	TRBJ2-3	CASSQVWRDTQYF	TGTGCCAGCAGCCAAGTTTGGAGGGATACGCAGTATTTT
TRBV7-8	NA	TRBD2	TRBJ2-5	CASSRDEAGGRTQYF	TGTGCCAGCAGCCGAGACGAAGCGGGAGGGCGGACCCAGTACTTC
TRBV10-3	NA	TRBD1	TRBJ1-6	CAISGGTAETSSYNSPLHF	TGTGCCATCAGTGGGGGGACAGCTGAAACAAGCTCCTATAATTCACCCCTCCACTTT
TRBV24-1	NA	TRBD2	TRBJ2-1	CATSDWTSGVPYNEQFF	TGTGCCACCAGTGACTGGACTAGCGGGGTTCCCTACAATGAGCAGTTCTTC
TRBV15	NA	TRBD1	TRBJ1-5	CATSRDEGDRANQPQHF	TGTGCCACCAGCAGAGACGAGGGGGACAGGGCCAATCAGCCCCAGCATTTT
TRBV9	NA	NA	TRBJ2-5	CASSVQTGPQETQYF	TGTGCCAGCAGCGTACAGACAGGCCCCCAAGAGACCCAGTACTTC
TRBV5-6	NA	NA	TRBJ2-7	CASSPRDWAYEQYF	TGTGCCAGCAGCCCCCGGGACTGGGCCTACGAGCAGTACTTC
TRBV3-1/TRBV3-2	NA	NA	TRBJ2-2	CASSPYWTSTGLVNTGELFF	TGTGCCAGCAGCCCGTACTGGACCTCGACAGGACTCGTAAACACCGGGGAGCTGTTTTTT
TRBV5-5	NA	TRBD1	TRBJ1-1	CASSVPTGGTEAFF	TGTGCCAGCAGCGTCCCGACAGGGGGGACTGAAGCTTTCTTT
TRBV5-6	NA	NA	TRBJ1-1	CASSLISRGGLNTEAFF	TGTGCCAGCAGCTTGATCTCCCGGGGGGGCTTGAACACTGAAGCTTTCTTT
TRBV19	NA	TRBD1	TRBJ2-7	CASSIVAGGYEQYF	TGTGCCAGTAGTATAGTGGCAGGGGGCTACGAGCAGTACTTC
TRBV20-1	NA	NA	TRBJ1-2	CSASQGTLRGYTF	TGCAGTGCTAGTCAGGGCACCTTGCGAGGCTACACCTTC
TRBV2	NA	TRBD2	TRBJ2-5	CASSGGTTGGTQYF	TGTGCCAGCAGTGGTGGGACTACAGGCGGGACCCAGTACTTC
TRBV7-9	NA	NA	TRBJ1-5	CASSPQGLDQPQHF	TGTGCCAGCAGCCCCCAGGGGTTGGATCAGCCCCAGCATTTT
TRBV10-1	few	NA	TRBJ2-7	CASSDGGATYEQYF	TGCGCCAGCAGTGATGGAGGGGCAACCTACGAGCAGTACTTC
TRBV5-5	NA	TRBD1	TRBJ2-3	CAGDRVLTDTQYF	TGTGCCGGAGACAGGGTGTTGACAGATACGCAGTATTTT